A single TCR beta chain is shown here with its context. The record originates from a study of blood T cell repertoires in COVID-19. About the research overall: In each case, the material was cDNA or gDNA derived from T cells, B-cell-depleted T cells, or PBMCs.

Profiling relied on immunoSEQ multiplex PCR, and the TCRdb table lists in-frame clones only, not all of them. The table lists some 150,000 clones, around 80% of them singletons. V lost 4 bases and J lost 10, with 12 bases in between. CDR3 length: 13 residues. In germline, CDR1 is SGHRS, CDR2 YFSETQ. The rearrangement links TRBV5-1 to TRBJ1-6; tentative D call: TRBD1 (6 bases). The source material was peripheral blood. This receptor was obtained from a woman aged 50 to 60 in a cohort sampled during active or convalescent COVID-19. The CDR3 nucleotides read TGCGCCAGCAGCCCTCGGACAGAATCACCCCTCCACTTT. Translating it yields CASSPRTESPLHF.